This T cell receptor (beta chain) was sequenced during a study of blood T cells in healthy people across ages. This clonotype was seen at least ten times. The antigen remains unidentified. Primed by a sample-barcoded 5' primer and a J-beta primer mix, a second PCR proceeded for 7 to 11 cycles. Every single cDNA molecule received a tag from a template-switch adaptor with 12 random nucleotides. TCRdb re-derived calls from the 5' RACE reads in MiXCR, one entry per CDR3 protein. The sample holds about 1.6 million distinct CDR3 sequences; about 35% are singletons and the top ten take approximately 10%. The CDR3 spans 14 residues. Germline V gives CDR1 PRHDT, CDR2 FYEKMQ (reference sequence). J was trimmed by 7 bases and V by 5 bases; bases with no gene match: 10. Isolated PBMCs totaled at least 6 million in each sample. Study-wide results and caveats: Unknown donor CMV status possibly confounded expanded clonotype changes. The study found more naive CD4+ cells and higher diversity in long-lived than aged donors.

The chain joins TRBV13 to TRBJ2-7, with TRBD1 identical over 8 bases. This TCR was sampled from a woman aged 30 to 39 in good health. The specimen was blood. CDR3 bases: TGTGCCAGCAGCCGCGACAGGGGCCGGGGTGAGCAGTACTTC. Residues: CASSRDRGRGEQYF. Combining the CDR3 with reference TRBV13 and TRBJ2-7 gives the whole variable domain AAGVIQSPRHLIKEKRETATLKCYPIPRHDTVYWYQQGPGQDPQFLISFYEKMQSDKGSIPDRFSAQQFSDYHSELNMSSLELGDSALYFCASSRDRGRGEQYFGPGTRLTVT.